What follows describes a single T cell receptor (beta chain). These data belong to a study of blood T cell repertoires in COVID-19. The wider study: Samples taken during acute and convalescent COVID-19 were collected in the United States, Italy and Spain.

Some clones are missing from TCRdb's copy, which holds only in-frame ones; the method was immunoSEQ multiplex PCR. The data contain more than 65,000 clones, roughly nine tenths of them singletons. V lost 7 bases to trimming and J lost 5 bases; unmatched junction nucleotides: 9. Germline CDR1 is PRHDT and CDR2 is FYEKMQ (reference sequence). This CDR3 contains 14 residues. The chain joins TRBV13 to TRBJ1-1; 8 nucleotides align to TRBD1. The sequence was collected from a man in his fifties or sixties with acute or convalescent COVID-19. Sequenced sample: peripheral blood. The chain's CDR3 is CASTDGQGGTEAFF. CDR3 bases: TGTGCCAGCACCGACGGACAGGGTGGAACTGAAGCTTTCTTT.